This T cell receptor (beta chain) was observed in a study of Ad26.COV2.S vaccination and SARS-CoV-2 variants. Overall study findings and caveats: It was reported that spike-specific CD8+ and CD4+ T cell responses were substantially broad after vaccination. Possible underestimation of total T cell responses by the TCR breadth and depth analyses was noted. Recipients of either vaccine or placebo displayed similar breadth of non-spike TCRs. Those who received the vaccine showed greater spike-specific TCR breadth than those given placebo.

TCRdb's table, derived via immunoSEQ multiplex PCR, lists solely in-frame clones and lacks some. The data hold about 100,000 clones, with less than 85% observed a single time. The V segment lost 0 bases and the J segment 6 bases; nucleotides outside the gene matches: 5. From germline, CDR1 is MNHEY and CDR2 SVGEGT. CDR3 length: 15 residues. Comment on this clone: What it binds is not known.

The sequence was collected from a human donor who had recovered from COVID-19. V is TRBV6-2 or TRBV6-3 and J is TRBJ1-5; 7 bases fit TRBD1. The sequenced sample was peripheral blood, obtained after recovery from COVID-19. CDR3 loop: CASSYSTGFGQPQHF. The CDR3, as DNA: TGTGCCAGCAGTTACTCGACAGGGTTCGGTCAGCCCCAGCATTTT.